Reported below is one T cell receptor (beta chain). Its antigen is still unknown. These data come from a study of vaccination and CD4 T cells after COVID-19. Study as a whole: SARS-CoV-2 was confirmed by nasal swab PCR; disease was mild in several, severe in one.

Treatment defined: approximately nine-day PBMC culture with coronavirus spike peptide pools or control peptides (ViraFEST assay). Per well, roughly 1.9 million PBMCs were cultured in the presence of roughly 9 IU/ml IL-2 and roughly 10 ug/ml peptide pools. Once obtained from cultured CD4+ T cells, the DNA was sequenced using the Oncomine TCR Beta short-read assay. TCRdb redid the calling of the PCR reads with MiXCR, one entry per CDR3 protein. Of 5,500 to 6,500 distinct CDR3 sequences listed, about 76% are singletons. The CDR3 is 15 amino acids. Germline CDR1 SEHNR, CDR2 FQNEAQ (reference sequence). J gave up 6 bases and V 3 bases, and 7 bases lay outside the gene matches.

Sequencing was done on a sample of CD4+ T cells from blood, cultured in vitro. The sequence was collected from a human donor who had recovered from COVID-19. The chain links TRBV7-9 to TRBJ1-3, with 8 bases lining up with TRBD1. CDR3 residues: CASSFGTGLTNTIYF. The DNA for the CDR3 is TGTGCCAGCAGCTTTGGGACAGGTCTGACAAACACCATATATTTT.